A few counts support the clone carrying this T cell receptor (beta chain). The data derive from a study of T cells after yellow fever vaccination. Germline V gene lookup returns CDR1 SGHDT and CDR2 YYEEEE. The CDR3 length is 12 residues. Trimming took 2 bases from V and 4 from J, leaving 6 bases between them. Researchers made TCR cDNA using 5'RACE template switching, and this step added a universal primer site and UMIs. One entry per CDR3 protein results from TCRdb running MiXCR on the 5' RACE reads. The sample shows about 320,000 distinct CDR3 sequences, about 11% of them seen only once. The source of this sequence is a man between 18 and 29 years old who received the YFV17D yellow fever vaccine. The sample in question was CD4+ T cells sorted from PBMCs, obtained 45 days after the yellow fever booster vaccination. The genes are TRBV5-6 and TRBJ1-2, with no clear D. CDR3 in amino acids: CASSFSVYGYTF. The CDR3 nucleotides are TGTGCCAGCAGCTTTTCAGTCTATGGCTACACCTTC.